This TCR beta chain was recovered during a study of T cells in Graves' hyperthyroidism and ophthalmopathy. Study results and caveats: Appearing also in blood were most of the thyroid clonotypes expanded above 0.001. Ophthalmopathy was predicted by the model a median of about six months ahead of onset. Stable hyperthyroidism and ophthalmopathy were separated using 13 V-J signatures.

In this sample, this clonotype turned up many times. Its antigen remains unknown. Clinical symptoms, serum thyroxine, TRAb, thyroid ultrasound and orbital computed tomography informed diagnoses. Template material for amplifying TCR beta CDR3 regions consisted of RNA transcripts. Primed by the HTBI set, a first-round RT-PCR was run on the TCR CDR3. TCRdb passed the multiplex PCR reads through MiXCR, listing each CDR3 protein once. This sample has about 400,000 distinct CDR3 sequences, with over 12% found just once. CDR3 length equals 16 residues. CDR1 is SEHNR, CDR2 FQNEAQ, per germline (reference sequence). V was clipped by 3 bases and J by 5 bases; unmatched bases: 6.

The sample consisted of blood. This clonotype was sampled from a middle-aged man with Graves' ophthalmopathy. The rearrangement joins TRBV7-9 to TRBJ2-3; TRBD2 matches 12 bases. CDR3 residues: CASSFLAGGLGDTQYF. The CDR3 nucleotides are TGTGCCAGCAGCTTTCTAGCGGGAGGGTTGGGAGATACGCAGTATTTT. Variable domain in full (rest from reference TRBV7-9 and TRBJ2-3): DTGVSQNPRHKITKRGQNVTFRCDPISEHNRLYWYRQTLGQGPEFLTYFQNEAQLEKSRLLSDRFSAERPKGSFSTLEIQRTEQGDSAMYLCASSFLAGGLGDTQYFGPGTRLTVL.